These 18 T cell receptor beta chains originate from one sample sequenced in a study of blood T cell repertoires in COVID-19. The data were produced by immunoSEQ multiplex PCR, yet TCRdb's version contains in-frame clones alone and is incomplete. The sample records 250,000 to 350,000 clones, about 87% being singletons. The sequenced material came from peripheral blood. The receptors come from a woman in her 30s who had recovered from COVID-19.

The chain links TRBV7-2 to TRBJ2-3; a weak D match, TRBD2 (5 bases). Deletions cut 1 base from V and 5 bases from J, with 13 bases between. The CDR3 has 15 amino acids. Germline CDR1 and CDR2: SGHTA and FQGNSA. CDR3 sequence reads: CASSLELALGDTQYF. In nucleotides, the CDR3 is TGTGCCAGCAGCTTAGAGCTAGCTTTGGGAGATACGCAGTATTTT. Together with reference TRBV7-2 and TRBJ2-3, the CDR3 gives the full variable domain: GAGVSQSPSNKVTEKGKDVELRCDPISGHTALYWYRQSLGQGLEFLIYFQGNSAPDKSGLPSDRFSAERTGGSVSTLTIQRTQQEDSAVYLCASSLELALGDTQYFGPGTRLTVL.

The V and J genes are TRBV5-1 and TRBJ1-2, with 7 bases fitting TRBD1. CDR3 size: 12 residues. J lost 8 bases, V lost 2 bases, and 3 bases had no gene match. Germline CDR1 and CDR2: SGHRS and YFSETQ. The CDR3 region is CASSLVGQGYTF. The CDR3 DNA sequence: TGCGCCAGCAGCTTAGTGGGACAGGGCTACACCTTC.

CDR3 sequence reads: CASRLATPLNTEAFF. In DNA, the CDR3 is TGTGCAAGTCGCTTAGCGACACCGTTGAACACTGAAGCTTTCTTT. The chain couples TRBV12-2 to TRBJ1-1; the listed D gene, TRBD1, was not tested against the DNA. TRBV12-2 is shown as a pseudogene. The CDR3 is 15 amino acids.

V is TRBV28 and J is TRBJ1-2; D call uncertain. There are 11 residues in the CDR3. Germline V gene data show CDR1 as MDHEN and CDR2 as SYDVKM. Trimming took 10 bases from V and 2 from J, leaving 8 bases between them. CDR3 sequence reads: CATSQNYGYTF. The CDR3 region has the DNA TGTGCCACTTCACAGAACTATGGCTACACCTTC.

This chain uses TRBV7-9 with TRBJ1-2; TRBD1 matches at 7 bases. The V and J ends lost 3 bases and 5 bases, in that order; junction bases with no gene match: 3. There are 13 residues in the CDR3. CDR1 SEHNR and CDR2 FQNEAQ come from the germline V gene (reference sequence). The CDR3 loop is CASSLGDRYGYTF. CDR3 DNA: TGTGCCAGCAGCTTGGGGGACAGATATGGCTACACCTTC. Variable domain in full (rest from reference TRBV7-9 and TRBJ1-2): DTGVSQNPRHKITKRGQNVTFRCDPISEHNRLYWYRQTLGQGPEFLTYFQNEAQLEKSRLLSDRFSAERPKGSFSTLEIQRTEQGDSAMYLCASSLGDRYGYTFGSGTRLTVV.

CDR3 sequence (DNA): TGTGCCAGCAGTGGCGACGGAGGTCACCAAGAGACCCAGTACTTC. It specifies CASSGDGGHQETQYF. The chain links TRBV5-6 to TRBJ2-5, with a tentative D call TRBD2 (5 bases). Trimming left V 5 bases short and J 0 bases short, with 14 bases between. In germline, CDR1 is SGHDT, CDR2 YYEEEE. The CDR3 runs to 15 residues.

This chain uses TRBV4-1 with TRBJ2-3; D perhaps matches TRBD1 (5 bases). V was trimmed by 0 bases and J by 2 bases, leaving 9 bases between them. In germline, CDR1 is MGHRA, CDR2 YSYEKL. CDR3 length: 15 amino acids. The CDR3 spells CASSQDGQYTDTQYF. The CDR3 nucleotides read TGCGCCAGCAGCCAAGATGGACAATACACAGATACGCAGTATTTT.

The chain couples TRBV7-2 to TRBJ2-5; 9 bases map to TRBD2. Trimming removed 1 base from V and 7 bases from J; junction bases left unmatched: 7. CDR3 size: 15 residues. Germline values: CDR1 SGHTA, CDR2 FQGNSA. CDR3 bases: TGTGCCAGCAGCTTAGTTAGCGGGGGACTCGGGACCCAGTACTTC. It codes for CASSLVSGGLGTQYF.

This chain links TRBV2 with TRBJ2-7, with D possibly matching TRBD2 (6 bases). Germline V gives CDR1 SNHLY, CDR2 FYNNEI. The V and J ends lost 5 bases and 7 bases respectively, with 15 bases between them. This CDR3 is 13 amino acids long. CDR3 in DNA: TGTGCCAGCAGTTACATTATTGGGGGGGAGCAGTACTTC. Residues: CASSYIIGGEQYF.

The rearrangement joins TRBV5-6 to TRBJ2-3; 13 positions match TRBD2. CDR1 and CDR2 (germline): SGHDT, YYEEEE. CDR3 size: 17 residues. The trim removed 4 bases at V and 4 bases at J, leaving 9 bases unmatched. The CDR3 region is CASSTLTSGGAADTQYF. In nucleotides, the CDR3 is TGTGCCAGCAGCACGCTAACTAGCGGGGGGGCGGCAGATACGCAGTATTTT.

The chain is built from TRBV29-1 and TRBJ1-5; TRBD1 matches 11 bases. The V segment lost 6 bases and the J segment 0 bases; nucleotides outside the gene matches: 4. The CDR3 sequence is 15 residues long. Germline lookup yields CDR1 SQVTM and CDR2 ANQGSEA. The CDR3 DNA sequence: TGCAGCGTCGGACAGGGGGCCGGTAGCAATCAGCCCCAGCATTTT. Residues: CSVGQGAGSNQPQHF.

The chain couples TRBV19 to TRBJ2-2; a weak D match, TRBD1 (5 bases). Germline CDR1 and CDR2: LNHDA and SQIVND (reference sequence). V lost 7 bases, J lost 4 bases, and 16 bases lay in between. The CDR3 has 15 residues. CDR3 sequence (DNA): TGTGCCAGTACCCCAACCAGGGTTTTCACCGGGGAGCTGTTTTTT. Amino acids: CASTPTRVFTGELFF.

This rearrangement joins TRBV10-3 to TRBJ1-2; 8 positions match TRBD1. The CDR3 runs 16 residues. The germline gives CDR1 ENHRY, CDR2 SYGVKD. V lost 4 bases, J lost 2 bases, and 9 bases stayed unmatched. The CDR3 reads CAISGRVDRANYGYTF. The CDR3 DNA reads TGTGCCATCAGTGGGAGGGTGGACAGGGCAAACTATGGCTACACCTTC.

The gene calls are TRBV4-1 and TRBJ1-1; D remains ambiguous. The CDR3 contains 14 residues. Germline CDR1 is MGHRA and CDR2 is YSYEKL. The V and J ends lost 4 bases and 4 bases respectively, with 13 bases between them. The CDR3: CASSPSRRGTEAFF. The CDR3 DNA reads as TGCGCCAGCAGCCCGTCTCGTCGGGGCACTGAAGCTTTCTTT.

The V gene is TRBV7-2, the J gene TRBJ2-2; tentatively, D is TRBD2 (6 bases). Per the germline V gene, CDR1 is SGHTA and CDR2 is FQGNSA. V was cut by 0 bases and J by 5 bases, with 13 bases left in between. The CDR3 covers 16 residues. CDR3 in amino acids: CASSLAGSGGTGELFF. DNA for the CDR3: TGTGCCAGCAGCTTAGCGGGCTCTGGGGGGACCGGGGAGCTGTTTTTT.

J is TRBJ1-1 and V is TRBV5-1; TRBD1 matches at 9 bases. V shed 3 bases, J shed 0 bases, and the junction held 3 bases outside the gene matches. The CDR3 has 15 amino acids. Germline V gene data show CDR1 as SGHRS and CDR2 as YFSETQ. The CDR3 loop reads CASSSQGAVNTEAFF. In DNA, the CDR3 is TGCGCCAGCAGCTCACAGGGGGCGGTGAACACTGAAGCTTTCTTT.

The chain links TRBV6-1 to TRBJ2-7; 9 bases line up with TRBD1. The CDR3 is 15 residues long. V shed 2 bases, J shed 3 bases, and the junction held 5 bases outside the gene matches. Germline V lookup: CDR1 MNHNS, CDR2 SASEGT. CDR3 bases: TGTGCCAGCAGTGAACGGGGACAGGGTGGCTACGAGCAGTACTTC. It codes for CASSERGQGGYEQYF.

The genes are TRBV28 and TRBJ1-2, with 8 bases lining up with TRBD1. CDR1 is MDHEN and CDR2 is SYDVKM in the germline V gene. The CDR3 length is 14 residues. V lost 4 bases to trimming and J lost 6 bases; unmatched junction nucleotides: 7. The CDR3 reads CASSSSGGSNGYTF. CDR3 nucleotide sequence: TGTGCCAGCAGTTCGTCAGGGGGCAGTAATGGCTACACCTTC.